The rows below give T cell receptor beta chains drawn from one sample of a study of response to subunit inactivated influenza vaccine. Via MiXCR, TCRdb re-called the RT-PCR reads, giving one row per CDR3 protein. The sample consists of over 450,000 distinct CDR3 sequences, 13% of them appearing once. The sequencing used PBMCs from blood, collected roughly 46 days after vaccination. Receptors originate from a man over 45 who received an inactivated influenza vaccine. Each CDR3 is given with its conserved first and last residue. Fields, in order: D gene, clone size, V gene, CDR3 protein. A D gene is named only where the DNA matches it firmly. Part of the rows lack a size; the others show once, few, many or a class for expanded clones.

D: NA; size: NA; V: TRBV7-3; CDR3: CASSLSPTTGIGELFF
D: TRBD2; size: few; V: TRBV11-3; CDR3: CASSSGTRGARYEQYF
D: TRBD2; size: few; V: TRBV27; CDR3: CASSRLAEQETQYF
D: NA; size: few; V: TRBV4-3; CDR3: CASSQHRSSYNEQFF
D: NA; size: few; V: TRBV20-1; CDR3: CRAPAPLSYEQYF
D: NA; size: NA; V: TRBV11-2; CDR3: CASRHHAIKMGEQFF
D: NA; size: NA; V: TRBV5-4; CDR3: CASSWELTYEQYF
D: NA; size: many; V: TRBV5-5; CDR3: CASSLFTGSSYNEQFF
D: TRBD2; size: few; V: TRBV5-4; CDR3: CASSKGLAGGPADTQYF
D: NA; size: NA; V: TRBV10-3; CDR3: CAISESGGGATF
D: NA; size: few; V: TRBV28; CDR3: CASSLFRGRYEQYF
D: NA; size: NA; V: TRBV24-1; CDR3: CATSDWDSNQPQHF
D: NA; size: few; V: TRBV11-3; CDR3: CASSIGPEQFF
D: NA; size: NA; V: TRBV3-1; CDR3: CASSLRSQGSTDTQYF
D: NA; size: few; V: TRBV13; CDR3: CASSSDSPHGEQYF
D: NA; size: few; V: TRBV5-1; CDR3: CASSETGNTGELFF
D: NA; size: few; V: TRBV10-3; CDR3: CAISEEGSNSPLHF
D: NA; size: few; V: TRBV7-9; CDR3: CASRENVISTEAFF